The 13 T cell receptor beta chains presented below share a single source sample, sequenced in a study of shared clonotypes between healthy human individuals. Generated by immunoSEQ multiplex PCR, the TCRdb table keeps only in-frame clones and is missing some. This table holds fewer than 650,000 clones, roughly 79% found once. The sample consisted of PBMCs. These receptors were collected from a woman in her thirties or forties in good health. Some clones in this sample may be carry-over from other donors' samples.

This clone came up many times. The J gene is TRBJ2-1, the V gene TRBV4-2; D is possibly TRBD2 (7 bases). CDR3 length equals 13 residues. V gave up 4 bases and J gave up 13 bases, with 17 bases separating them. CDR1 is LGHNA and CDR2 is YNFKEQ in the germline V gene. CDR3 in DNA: TGTGCCAGCAGCCCCCAAGGGCGGGGGCATCAGTTCTTC. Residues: CASSPQGRGHQFF.

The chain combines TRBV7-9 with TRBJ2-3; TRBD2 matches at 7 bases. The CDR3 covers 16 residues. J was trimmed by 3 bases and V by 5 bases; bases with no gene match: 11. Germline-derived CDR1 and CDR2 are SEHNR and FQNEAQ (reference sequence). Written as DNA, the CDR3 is TGTGCCAGCAGCGCTCTGGGGGGAGGGTTGACAGATACGCAGTATTTT. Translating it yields CASSALGGGLTDTQYF.

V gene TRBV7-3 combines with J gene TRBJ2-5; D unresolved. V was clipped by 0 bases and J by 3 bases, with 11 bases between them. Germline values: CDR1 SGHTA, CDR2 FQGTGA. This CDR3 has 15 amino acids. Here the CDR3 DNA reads TGTGCCAGCAGCTTAACGTCCCAGACCAAAGAGACCCAGTACTTC. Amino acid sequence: CASSLTSQTKETQYF.

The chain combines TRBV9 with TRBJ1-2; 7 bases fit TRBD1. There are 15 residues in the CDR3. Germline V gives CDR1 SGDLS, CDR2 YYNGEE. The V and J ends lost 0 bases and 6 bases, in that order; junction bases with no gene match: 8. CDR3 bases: TGTGCCAGCAGCGTAGCTGACAGGGCGGCCGATGGCTACACCTTC. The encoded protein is CASSVADRAADGYTF.

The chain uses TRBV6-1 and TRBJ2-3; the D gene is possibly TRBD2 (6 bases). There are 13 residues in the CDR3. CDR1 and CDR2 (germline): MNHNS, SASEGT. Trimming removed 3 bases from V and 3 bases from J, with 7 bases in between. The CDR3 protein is CASSEGGTDTQYF. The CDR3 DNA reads TGTGCCAGCAGTGAGGGGGGAACAGATACGCAGTATTTT.

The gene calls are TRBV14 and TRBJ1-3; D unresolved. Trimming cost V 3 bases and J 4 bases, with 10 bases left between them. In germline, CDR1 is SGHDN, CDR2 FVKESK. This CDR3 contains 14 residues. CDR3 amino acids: CASSHYSGGNTIYF. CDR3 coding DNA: TGTGCCAGCAGCCACTACTCGGGCGGAAACACCATATATTTT.

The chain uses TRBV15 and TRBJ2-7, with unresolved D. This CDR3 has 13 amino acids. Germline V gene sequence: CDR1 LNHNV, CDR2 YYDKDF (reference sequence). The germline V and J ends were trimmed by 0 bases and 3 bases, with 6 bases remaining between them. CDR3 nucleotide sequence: TGTGCCACCAGCAGAGACCGAGTCTACGAGCAGTACTTC. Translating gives CATSRDRVYEQYF. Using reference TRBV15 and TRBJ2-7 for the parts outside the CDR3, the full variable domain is DAMVIQNPRYQVTQFGKPVTLSCSQTLNHNVMYWYQQKSSQAPKLLFHYYDKDFNNEADTPDNFQSRRPNTSFCFLDIRSPGLGDTAMYLCATSRDRVYEQYFGPGTRLTVT.

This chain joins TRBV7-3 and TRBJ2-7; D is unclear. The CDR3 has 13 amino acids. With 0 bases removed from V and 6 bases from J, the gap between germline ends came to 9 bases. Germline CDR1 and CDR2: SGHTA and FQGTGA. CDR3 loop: CASSLTSSPEQYF. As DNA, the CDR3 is TGTGCCAGCAGCTTAACGAGTTCCCCCGAGCAGTACTTC.

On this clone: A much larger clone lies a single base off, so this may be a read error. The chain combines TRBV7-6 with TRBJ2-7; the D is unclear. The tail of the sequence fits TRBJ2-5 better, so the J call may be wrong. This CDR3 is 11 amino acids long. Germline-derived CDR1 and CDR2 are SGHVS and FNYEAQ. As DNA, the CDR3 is TGTGCCAGCAGCTCACAAGAGACCCAGTACTTC. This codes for CASSSQETQYF.

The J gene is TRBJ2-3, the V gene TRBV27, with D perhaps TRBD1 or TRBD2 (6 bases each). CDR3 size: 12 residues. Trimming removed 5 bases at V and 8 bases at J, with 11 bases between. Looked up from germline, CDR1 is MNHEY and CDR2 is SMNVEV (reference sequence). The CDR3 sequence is CASSIGGGTQYF. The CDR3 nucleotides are TGTGCCAGCAGTATAGGGGGAGGTACGCAGTATTTT.

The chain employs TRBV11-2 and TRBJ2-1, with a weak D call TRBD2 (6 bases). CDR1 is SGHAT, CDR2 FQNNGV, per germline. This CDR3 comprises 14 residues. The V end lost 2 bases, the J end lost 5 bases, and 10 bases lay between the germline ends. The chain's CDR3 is CASSLWLADNEQFF. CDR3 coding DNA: TGTGCCAGCAGCTTATGGTTAGCGGACAATGAGCAGTTCTTC.

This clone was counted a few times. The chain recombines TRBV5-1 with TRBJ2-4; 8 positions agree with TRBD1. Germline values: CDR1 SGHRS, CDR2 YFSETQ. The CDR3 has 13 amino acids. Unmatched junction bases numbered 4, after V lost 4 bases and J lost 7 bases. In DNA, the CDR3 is TGCGCCAGCAGCGCGAACAGGGGGAACATTCAGTACTTC. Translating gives CASSANRGNIQYF.

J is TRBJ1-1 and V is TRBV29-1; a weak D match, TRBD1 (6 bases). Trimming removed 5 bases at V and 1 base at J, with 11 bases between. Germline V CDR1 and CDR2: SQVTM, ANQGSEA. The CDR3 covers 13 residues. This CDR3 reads CSVWWTENTEAFF. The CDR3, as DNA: TGCAGCGTTTGGTGGACAGAGAACACTGAAGCTTTCTTT.